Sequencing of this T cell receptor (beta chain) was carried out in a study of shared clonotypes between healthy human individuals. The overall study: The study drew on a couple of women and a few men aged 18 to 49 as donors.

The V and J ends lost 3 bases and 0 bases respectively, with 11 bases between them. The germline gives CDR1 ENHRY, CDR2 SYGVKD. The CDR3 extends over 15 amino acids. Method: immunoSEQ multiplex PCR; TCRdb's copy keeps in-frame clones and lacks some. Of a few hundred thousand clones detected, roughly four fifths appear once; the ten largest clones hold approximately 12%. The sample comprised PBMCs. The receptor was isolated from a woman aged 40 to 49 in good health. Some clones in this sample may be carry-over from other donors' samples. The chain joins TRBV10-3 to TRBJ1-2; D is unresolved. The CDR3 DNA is TGTGCCATCAGTGATCCTGGGATGTCTAACTATGGCTACACCTTC. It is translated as CAISDPGMSNYGYTF.